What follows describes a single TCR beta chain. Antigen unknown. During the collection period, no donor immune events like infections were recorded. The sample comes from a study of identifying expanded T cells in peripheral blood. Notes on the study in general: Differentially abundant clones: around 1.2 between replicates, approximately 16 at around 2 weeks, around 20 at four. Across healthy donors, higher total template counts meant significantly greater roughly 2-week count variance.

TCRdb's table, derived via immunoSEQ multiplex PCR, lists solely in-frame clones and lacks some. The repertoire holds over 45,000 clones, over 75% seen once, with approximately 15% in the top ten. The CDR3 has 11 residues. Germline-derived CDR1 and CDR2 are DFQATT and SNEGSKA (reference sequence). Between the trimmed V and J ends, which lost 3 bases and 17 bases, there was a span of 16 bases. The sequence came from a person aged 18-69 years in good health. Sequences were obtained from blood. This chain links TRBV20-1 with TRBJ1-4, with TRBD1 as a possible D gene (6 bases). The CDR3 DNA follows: TGCAGTGCTAGGCCCGGGACACGAGGATTTTTT. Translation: CSARPGTRGFF.